These 8 T cell receptor beta chains were sequenced from one sample in a study of CXCR3-negative and CXCR3-positive naive CD8 T cells. Findings of the study overall: TRB CDR3 hydrophobicity was greater in CXCR3-positive naive cells than in CXCR3-negative naive cells.

UMI-labeled 5' RACE yielded the TRB cDNA libraries. Reanalyzing the 5' RACE reads, TCRdb keeps one entry per CDR3 protein, without DNA. This repertoire includes some 120,000 distinct CDR3 sequences. Their cognate antigens are unknown. Specimen: naive CXCR3+ CD8+ T cells from blood. Stated subset: CD45RO-CCR7+CD27+CD95- naive CD8+ T cells expressing CXCR3 (TNR3+). Receptors originate from a human donor in good health. Some clones in this sample may be carry-over from other donors' samples.

V is TRBV29-1 and J is TRBJ2-5; TCRdb calls TRBD1, which cannot be checked without DNA. In germline, CDR1 is SQVTM, CDR2 ANQGSEA. The CDR3 sequence is 13 residues long. The CDR3 loop reads CSVPGGSAETQYF.

The V and J genes are TRBV6-5 and TRBJ2-7. The CDR3 covers 14 residues. Germline V gene sequence: CDR1 MNHEY, CDR2 SVGAGI. The CDR3 reads CASSYSSGPYEQYF.

The chain has TRBV6-1 and TRBJ1-5; TCRdb picks TRBD1, but there is no DNA to check that call. The CDR3 covers 15 residues. Germline loops: CDR1 MNHNS, CDR2 SASEGT. The CDR3: CASSVDRGRILAQHF.

This sequence joins TRBV20-1 and TRBJ1-1. Germline values: CDR1 DFQATT, CDR2 SNEGSKA (reference sequence). The CDR3 sequence is 14 residues long. This CDR3 reads CSAREGWENTEAFF.

The rearrangement links TRBV29-1 to TRBJ1-6. This CDR3 spans 13 amino acids. Germline V CDR1 and CDR2: SQVTM, ANQGSEA. Here the CDR3 reads CSVGEMGDSPLHF.

This chain connects TRBV28 to TRBJ1-3. The germline gives CDR1 MDHEN, CDR2 SYDVKM. The CDR3 runs 15 residues. The CDR3 protein is CASTPAGPTGNTIYF.

J is TRBJ2-7 and V is TRBV11-2. The CDR3 loop spans 14 amino acids. The germline CDR1 and CDR2 sequences are SGHAT and FQNNGV. Here the CDR3 reads CASSTAGGSYEQYF.

The chain combines TRBV27 with TRBJ2-3; TCRdb selects TRBD1, and the lack of DNA leaves this call unchecked. Germline V gene lookup returns CDR1 MNHEY and CDR2 SMNVEV (reference sequence). CDR3 length equals 15 residues. CDR3 loop: CASKYSGADGDTQYF.